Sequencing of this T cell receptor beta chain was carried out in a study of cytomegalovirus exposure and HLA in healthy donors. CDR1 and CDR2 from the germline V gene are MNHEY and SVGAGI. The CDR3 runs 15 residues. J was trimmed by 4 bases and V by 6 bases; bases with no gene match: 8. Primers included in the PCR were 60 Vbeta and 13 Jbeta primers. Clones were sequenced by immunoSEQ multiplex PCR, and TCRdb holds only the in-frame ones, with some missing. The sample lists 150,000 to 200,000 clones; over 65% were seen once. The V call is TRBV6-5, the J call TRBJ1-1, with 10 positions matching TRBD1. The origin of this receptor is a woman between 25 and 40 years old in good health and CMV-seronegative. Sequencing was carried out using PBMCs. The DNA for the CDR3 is TGTGCCAGCAGCCGGGACAGGGGTTGGGGCACTGAAGCTTTCTTT. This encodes CASSRDRGWGTEAFF.